The 5 T cell receptor beta chains reported below all come from one sample, sequenced in a study of blood T cell repertoires in COVID-19. Data came from immunoSEQ multiplex PCR; TCRdb stores just in-frame clones and leaves some out. The table lists 300,000 to 350,000 clones, 87% of them singletons, with 2% to 3% in the top ten. Sequencing was performed on peripheral blood. The receptor set was obtained from a young man with active or convalescent COVID-19.

The V and J genes are TRBV28 and TRBJ2-7; 7 nucleotides agree with TRBD2. This CDR3 comprises 14 residues. Germline V gene data show CDR1 as MDHEN and CDR2 as SYDVKM. V trimming: 2 bases; J trimming: 3 bases; junction bases outside the gene matches: 4. This CDR3 reads CASSLAGENYEQYF. CDR3 in DNA: TGTGCCAGCAGTTTAGCGGGAGAGAACTACGAGCAGTACTTC. The entire variable domain, with the rest obtained from reference TRBV28 and TRBJ2-7, is as follows: DVKVTQSSRYLVKRTGEKVFLECVQDMDHENMFWYRQDPGLGLRLIYFSYDVKMKEKGDIPEGYSVSREKKERFSLILESASTNQTSMYLCASSLAGENYEQYFGPGTRLTVT.

The J gene is TRBJ1-4, the V gene TRBV7-8; D remains unclear. Per germline, CDR1 SGHVS and CDR2 FQNEAQ. V shed 1 base and J shed 3 bases, with 24 bases lying between them. The CDR3 is made up of 20 amino acids. The CDR3 is CASSLVFLTGSDVANEKLFF. The DNA for the CDR3 is TGTGCCAGCAGCTTAGTATTCTTAACGGGGTCGGATGTGGCTAATGAAAAACTGTTTTTT.

This chain connects TRBV24-1 to TRBJ2-5; 7 bases are shared with TRBD1. CDR3 length: 16 amino acids. V gave up 3 bases and J gave up 4 bases; unmatched junction bases: 10. Germline V gene data show CDR1 as KGHDR and CDR2 as SFDVKD. The CDR3 bases are TGTGCCACCAGTGATGGGGGTAGGGGGCCCGGAGAGACCCAGTACTTC. Its translation is CATSDGGRGPGETQYF.

In its sample, this clone was seen once. V and J are TRBV27 and TRBJ2-5; 7 bases agree with TRBD1. Germline trimming cut 5 bases from V and 1 base from J; bases unmatched to any gene: 4. The CDR3 is 14 residues long. Germline V CDR1 and CDR2: MNHEY, SMNVEV (reference sequence). The CDR3 loop reads CASSRDRLQETQYF. CDR3 nucleotide sequence: TGTGCCAGCAGTCGGGACAGACTCCAAGAGACCCAGTACTTC.

This chain joins TRBV5-4 and TRBJ2-2; the D gene is possibly TRBD2 (5 bases). V gave up 4 bases and J gave up 5 bases, with 15 bases separating them. CDR1 is SGHNT, CDR2 YYREEE, per germline (reference sequence). The CDR3 runs to 15 residues. CDR3 coding DNA: TGTGCCAGCAGCCCCTCGATGGGGAGTACCGGGGAGCTGTTTTTT. Its protein product is CASSPSMGSTGELFF. Complete variable domain (other parts from reference TRBV5-4 and TRBJ2-2): ETGVTQSPTHLIKTRGQQVTLRCSSQSGHNTVSWYQQALGQGPQFIFQYYREEENGRGNFPPRFSGLQFPNYSSELNVNALELDDSALYLCASSPSMGSTGELFFGEGSRLTVL.